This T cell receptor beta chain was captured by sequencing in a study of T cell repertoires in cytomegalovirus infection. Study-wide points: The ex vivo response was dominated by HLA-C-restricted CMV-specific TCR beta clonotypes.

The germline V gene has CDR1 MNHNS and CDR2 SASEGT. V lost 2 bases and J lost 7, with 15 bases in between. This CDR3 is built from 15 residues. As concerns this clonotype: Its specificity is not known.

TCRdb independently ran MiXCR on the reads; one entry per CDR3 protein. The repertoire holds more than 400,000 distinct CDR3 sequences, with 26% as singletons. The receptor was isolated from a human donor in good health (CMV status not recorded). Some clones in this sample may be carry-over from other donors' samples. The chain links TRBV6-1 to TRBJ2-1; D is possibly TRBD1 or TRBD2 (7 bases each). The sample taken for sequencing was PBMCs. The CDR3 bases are TGTGCCAGCAGTGAACGGACAGGAGCGGGAAATGAGCAGTTCTTC. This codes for CASSERTGAGNEQFF.